This TCR beta chain was sequenced in a study of blood T cell repertoires in COVID-19. For the study at large: Whether acute or convalescent, the COVID-19 samples came from the United States, Italy and Spain. T cells, B-cell-depleted T cells, or PBMCs supplied cDNA or gDNA.

Germline V gene sequence: CDR1 LNHDA, CDR2 SQIVND (reference sequence). With 5 bases removed from V and 4 bases from J, the gap between germline ends came to 14 bases. This CDR3 comprises 14 residues. As processed by the authors: Amplifying reference gene primers gave estimates of nucleated cell counts. This table comes from immunoSEQ multiplex PCR, and its TCRdb copy is limited to in-frame clones, with some not included. V and J calls and clone size are those listed in that table; D and trimming were worked out from the DNA. The data hold 150,000 to 200,000 clones, with 81% observed a single time. The chain recombines TRBV19 with TRBJ1-1, with D uncertain. The TCR comes from a human donor in a cohort sampled during active COVID-19. Sequencing input: peripheral blood. In DNA, the CDR3 is TGTGCCAGTAGTTTCACCGGGCGGGGCACTGAAGCTTTCTTT. Its translation: CASSFTGRGTEAFF.